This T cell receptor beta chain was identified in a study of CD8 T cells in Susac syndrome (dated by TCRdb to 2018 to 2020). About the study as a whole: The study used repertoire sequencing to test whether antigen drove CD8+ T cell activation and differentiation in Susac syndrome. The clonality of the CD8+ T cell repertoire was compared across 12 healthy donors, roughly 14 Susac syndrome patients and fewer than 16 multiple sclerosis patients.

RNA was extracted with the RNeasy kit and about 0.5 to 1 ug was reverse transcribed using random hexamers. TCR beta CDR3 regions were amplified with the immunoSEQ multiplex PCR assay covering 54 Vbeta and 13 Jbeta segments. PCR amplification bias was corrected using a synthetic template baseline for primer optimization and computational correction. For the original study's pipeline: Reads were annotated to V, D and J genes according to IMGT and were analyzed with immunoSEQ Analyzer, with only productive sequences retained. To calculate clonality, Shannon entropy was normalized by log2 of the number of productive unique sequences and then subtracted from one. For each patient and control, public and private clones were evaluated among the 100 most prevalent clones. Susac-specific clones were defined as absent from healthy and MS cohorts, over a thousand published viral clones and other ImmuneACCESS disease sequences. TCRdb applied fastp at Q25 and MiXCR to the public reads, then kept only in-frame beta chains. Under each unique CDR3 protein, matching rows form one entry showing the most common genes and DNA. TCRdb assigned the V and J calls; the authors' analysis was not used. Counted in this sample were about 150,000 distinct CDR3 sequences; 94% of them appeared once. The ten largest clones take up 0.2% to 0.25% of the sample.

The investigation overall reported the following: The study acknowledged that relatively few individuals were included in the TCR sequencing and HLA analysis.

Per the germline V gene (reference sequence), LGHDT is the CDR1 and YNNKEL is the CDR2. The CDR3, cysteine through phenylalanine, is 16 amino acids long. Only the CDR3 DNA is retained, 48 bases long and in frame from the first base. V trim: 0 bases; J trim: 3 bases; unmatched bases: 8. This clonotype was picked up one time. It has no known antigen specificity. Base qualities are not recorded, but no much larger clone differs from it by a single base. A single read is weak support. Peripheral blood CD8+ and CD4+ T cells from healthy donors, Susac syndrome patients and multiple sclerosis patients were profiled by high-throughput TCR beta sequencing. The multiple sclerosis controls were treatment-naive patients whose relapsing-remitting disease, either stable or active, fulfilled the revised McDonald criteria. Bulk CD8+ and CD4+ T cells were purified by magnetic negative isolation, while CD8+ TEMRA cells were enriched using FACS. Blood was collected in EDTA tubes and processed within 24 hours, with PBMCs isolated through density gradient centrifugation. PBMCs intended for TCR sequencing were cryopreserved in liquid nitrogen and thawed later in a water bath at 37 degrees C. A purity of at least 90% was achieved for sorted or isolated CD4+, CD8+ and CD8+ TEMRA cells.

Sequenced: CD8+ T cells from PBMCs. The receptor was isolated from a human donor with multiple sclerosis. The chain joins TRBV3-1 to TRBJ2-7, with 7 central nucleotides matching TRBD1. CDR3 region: CASSQEIGTEFYEQYF. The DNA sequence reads TGTGCCAGCAGCCAAGAAATCGGGACAGAGTTCTACGAGCAGTACTTC.